This T cell receptor (beta chain) was profiled in a study of cytomegalovirus exposure and HLA in healthy donors. 13 Jbeta primers and 60 Vbeta primers were used for the PCR. Produced via immunoSEQ multiplex PCR; TCRdb's table is partial and in-frame only. The sample has around 62,000 clones; 78% are singletons. V was shortened by 5 bases and J by 8 bases, with 10 bases between the two germline ends. CDR3 size: 12 residues. The germline gives CDR1 LNHDA, CDR2 SQIVND (reference sequence). The sample was PBMCs. The chain couples TRBV19 to TRBJ2-1, with D tentatively TRBD2 (6 bases). This clonotype originated in a man in his forties in good health and CMV-seronegative. The CDR3 nucleotides read TGTGCCAGTAGTCCCGCGGGGTATGAGCAGTTCTTC. As protein: CASSPAGYEQFF. The variable domain in full, completed from reference TRBV19 and TRBJ2-1, reads DGGITQSPKYLFRKEGQNVTLSCEQNLNHDAMYWYRQDPGQGLRLIYYSQIVNDFQKGDIAEGYSVSREKKESFPLTVTSAQKNPTAFYLCASSPAGYEQFFGPGTRLTVL.